This TCR beta chain stems from a study of molecular identifiers for immune sequencing clone quantification. Libraries of naive CD8 T cells were made from roughly 20,000 to 1,000,000 sorted cells. They used 10%, 30% or 50% RNA. Naive CD8 T cells were picked out by sorting for CD8+CD4-CCR7+CD45RA+. With regard to this clonotype: What it binds is unknown. A much bigger clone sits one base away, suggesting this may be a read error.

Germline V gene sequence: CDR1 SQVTM, CDR2 ANQGSEA. The CDR3 is 14 residues long. Whole-study results and caveats: Spiked Jurkat TCR RNA equivalent to one cell was reportedly detectable in roughly 1 million naive cells.

TCRdb processed the PCR reads anew with MiXCR; each CDR3 protein has one entry. The top ten clones hold 9% to 10% of a sample with about 98,000 distinct CDR3 sequences, less than 35% of them seen once. The chain links TRBV29-1 to TRBJ2-5, with 7 bases that match TRBD2. Sequenced sample: naive CD8+ T cells from blood, with Jurkat cell RNA spiked in. Subset: FACS-sorted CD8+CD4-CCR7+CD45RA+ naive T cells. This receptor was identified in a human donor in good health. Some libraries in this study had Jurkat cell RNA spiked in. Written as DNA, the CDR3 is TGCAGCGTTGATAGCGGGCCCGTCCAAGGGACCCAGTACTTC. This gives the protein CSVDSGPVQGTQYF.